The 15 T cell receptor beta chains reported below all come from one sample, sequenced in a study of OX40 agonist ivuxolimab in advanced cancers. Libraries were prepared through the immunoSEQ multiplex PCR assay. TCRdb stores this immuneACCESS table with in-frame sequences only. Part of the clones is absent; in the studies checked, under half of the shortfall reflects unresolved V genes, and no reason is known for the rest. Here the sample has 60,000 or so clones; approximately 92% occur a single time. The top ten hold around 25% of the sample. The material sequenced was CD4+ or CD8+ T cells sorted from blood, taken in a trial of the OX40 agonist ivuxolimab. The receptors come from an adult with an advanced solid tumor such as melanoma, head and neck, liver or kidney cancer.

The chain combines TRBV6-6 with TRBJ2-3; D is undetermined. V shed 4 bases and J shed 6 bases, with 8 bases lying between them. CDR1 and CDR2 from the germline V gene are MNHNY and SVGAGI (reference sequence). The CDR3 sequence is 12 residues long. CDR3 DNA sequence: TGTGCCAGCAGTTTAATGGCGGATACGCAGTATTTT. As protein: CASSLMADTQYF.

This clone occurred many times. The V and J genes are TRBV6-5 and TRBJ1-2; D unresolved. CDR3 length: 14 residues. Germline lookup yields CDR1 MNHEY and CDR2 SVGAGI. V shed 6 bases and J shed 2 bases, with 13 bases lying between them. In DNA, the CDR3 is TGTGCCAGCAGGGGATTTCCGGCCAACTATGGCTACACCTTC. It encodes CASRGFPANYGYTF.

A remark on this clone: The junction departs from the called germline gene at one end, perhaps through a read error. This chain joins TRBV19 and TRBJ2-1, with a weak D call TRBD2 (5 bases). CDR3 length: 13 amino acids. CDR1 LNHDA and CDR2 SQIVND come from the germline V gene (reference sequence). The CDR3 is CASSIGPGSEKFF. The CDR3 bases are TGTGCCAGTAGTATAGGTCCGGGGAGTGAGAAGTTCTTC.

The rearrangement uses TRBV7-9 and TRBJ1-6; D gene ambiguous. CDR3 size: 16 residues. The V gene's germline CDR1 is SEHNR and CDR2 FQNEAQ (reference sequence). Trimming cost V 5 bases and J 5 bases, with 16 bases left between them. The CDR3 coding sequence is TGTGCCAGCAGCCTCTCGCGAACAGTCAATAATTCACCCCTCCACTTT. Translating gives CASSLSRTVNNSPLHF.

CDR3 in amino acids: CASSYSEGAGGYTF. The CDR3 nucleotides read TGTGCCAGCAGTTACTCGGAGGGGGCAGGAGGCTACACCTTC. The rearrangement joins TRBV6-5 to TRBJ1-2; 7 bases fit TRBD1. The V gene end was trimmed by 0 bases and the J gene end by 8 bases; junction bases not matched to a gene: 6. The germline gives CDR1 MNHEY, CDR2 SVGAGI. The CDR3 runs 14 residues.

V is TRBV27 and J is TRBJ2-3, with no clear D. Trimming cost V 4 bases and J 2 bases, with 7 bases left between them. Germline V gene sequence: CDR1 MNHEY, CDR2 SMNVEV (reference sequence). The CDR3 runs 13 residues. For the CDR3, the DNA is TGTGCCAGCAGTTCGTCCATCACAGATACGCAGTATTTT. This encodes CASSSSITDTQYF.

The J gene is TRBJ1-2, the V gene TRBV28; D gene uncertain. The V end was cut by 3 bases, the J end by 1 base, with 6 bases between. Germline V lookup: CDR1 MDHEN, CDR2 SYDVKM. The CDR3 spans 13 residues. CDR3 in amino acids: CASSLDVNYGYTF. In DNA form, the CDR3 reads TGTGCCAGCAGTTTGGACGTTAACTATGGCTACACCTTC.

The CDR3 DNA reads as TGTGCCAGCAGCTTACAGGGGGTAGATCAGCCCCAGCATTTT. This encodes CASSLQGVDQPQHF. The J gene is TRBJ1-5, the V gene TRBV7-9, with 7 nucleotides matching TRBD1. Germline assignment: CDR1 SEHNR and CDR2 FQNEAQ (reference sequence). The V segment lost 2 bases and the J segment 5 bases; nucleotides outside the gene matches: 3. There are 14 residues in the CDR3.

The rearrangement uses TRBV28 and TRBJ2-5; TRBD2 agrees at 10 bases. Trimming cost V 4 bases and J 5 bases; bases outside gene matches: 4. The CDR3 contains 14 residues. CDR1 is MDHEN, CDR2 SYDVKM, per germline. The CDR3 is CASSYSGGRETQYF. In DNA form, the CDR3 reads TGTGCCAGCAGTTATAGCGGGGGGCGGGAGACCCAGTACTTC.

J is TRBJ2-7 and V is TRBV7-9, with 7 bases that match TRBD1. Germline V gene data show CDR1 as SEHNR and CDR2 as FQNEAQ (reference sequence). The CDR3 is 15 residues long. J was trimmed by 0 bases and V by 1 base; bases with no gene match: 3. The CDR3 is CASSLGRGSSYEQYF. In nucleotides, the CDR3 is TGTGCCAGCAGCTTAGGCAGGGGGAGCTCCTACGAGCAGTACTTC.

The rearrangement uses TRBV6-1 and TRBJ1-2; maybe TRBD1 (5 bases). Germline V gene sequence: CDR1 MNHNS, CDR2 SASEGT. This CDR3 comprises 12 residues. Trimming took 11 bases from V and 4 from J, leaving 14 bases between them. The CDR3: CAAKGRFYGYTF. The CDR3 bases are TGTGCCGCAAAGGGACGGTTCTATGGCTACACCTTC.

The chain links TRBV6-5 to TRBJ2-2; D uncertain. CDR1 and CDR2 (germline): MNHEY, SVGAGI. The CDR3 spans 13 residues. With 6 bases removed from V and 5 bases from J, the gap between germline ends came to 10 bases. CDR3 coding DNA: TGTGCCAGCAGCCTGGCGGATACCGGGGAGCTGTTTTTT. Amino acid sequence: CASSLADTGELFF.

This chain connects TRBV28 to TRBJ1-1; weak D call: TRBD1 (5 bases). Germline assignment: CDR1 MDHEN and CDR2 SYDVKM. The CDR3 contains 15 residues. The germline V and J ends were trimmed by 8 bases and 5 bases, with 21 bases remaining between them. The CDR3: CASSPWEGKGTEAFF. The CDR3, as DNA: TGTGCCAGCTCCCCATGGGAGGGGAAGGGGACTGAAGCTTTCTTT. Full variable domain (outside the CDR3, taken from reference TRBV28 and TRBJ1-1): DVKVTQSSRYLVKRTGEKVFLECVQDMDHENMFWYRQDPGLGLRLIYFSYDVKMKEKGDIPEGYSVSREKKERFSLILESASTNQTSMYLCASSPWEGKGTEAFFGQGTRLTVV.

The chain couples TRBV28 to TRBJ2-7, with D unclear. The CDR3 consists of 14 residues. Germline lookup yields CDR1 MDHEN and CDR2 SYDVKM. V dropped 1 base and J dropped 2 bases, with 9 bases sitting between them. The CDR3 coding sequence is TGTGCCAGCAGTTTATATGTAAGCACCTACGAGCAGTACTTC. Its translation: CASSLYVSTYEQYF.

The chain links TRBV6-5 to TRBJ2-1; TRBD2 matches at 10 bases. The CDR3 is 14 amino acids. The ends lost 4 bases at V and 5 bases at J; junction bases unmatched: 2. The germline V gene has CDR1 MNHEY and CDR2 SVGAGI. In nucleotides, the CDR3 is TGTGCCAGCAGTTTACTAGCGGGGCACAATGAGCAGTTCTTC. Translating gives CASSLLAGHNEQFF.